This T cell receptor (beta chain) was identified in a study of human T cells and chemical hapten exposure. Study background: Yields of TCR per sample differed, chiefly owing to small differences in pooled library volume. General observations from the study: DPC sensitization produced no change in TCRs with frequency above 1 in 1000.

Sample time point: healthy volunteer bleed at 2 weeks. Unseparated into fractions, whole blood served as the source from which total RNA was extracted. Turning to this clonotype: Its target is unknown.

The library labeled individual cDNA molecules by adding unique molecular identifiers to them. TCRdb fed the RACE reads into MiXCR, producing one record per CDR3 protein. The table includes tens of thousands of distinct CDR3 sequences, just under 9% detected once. Germline values: CDR1 MNHEY, CDR2 SMNVEV (reference sequence). The length of the CDR3 is 15 residues. The trim removed 5 bases at V and 3 bases at J, leaving 2 bases unmatched. The chain recombines TRBV27 with TRBJ2-3; TRBD2 agrees at 13 bases. The sample was whole blood. The TCR was taken from a female donor in good health. Some clones in this sample may be carry-over from other donors' samples. CDR3 protein: CASSKGLAGTDTQYF. DNA of the CDR3: TGTGCCAGCAGTAAGGGACTAGCGGGGACAGATACGCAGTATTTT.